Following are 28 T cell receptor beta chains from one sample sequenced in a study of blood T cell repertoires in COVID-19. Repertoires were generated with immunoSEQ multiplex PCR, while TCRdb's copy carries only in-frame clones and drops some. The table shows about 220,000 clones, with 83% occurring only once. Specimen: PBMCs or T cells enriched from blood (not recorded which). The source is a woman aged 40 to 49 who had been exposed to COVID-19.

The chain combines TRBV4-3 with TRBJ1-3; 10 nucleotides match TRBD1. The CDR3 has 14 residues. The V gene's germline CDR1 is LGHNA and CDR2 YSLEER. Trimming cost V 1 base and J 8 bases; bases outside gene matches: 2. CDR3 DNA: TGCGCCAGCAGCCAAGGACAGGGGGCATACACCATATATTTT. Residues: CASSQGQGAYTIYF.

This clone is a singleton in its sample. The V and J genes are TRBV3-1 (or the pseudogene TRBV3-2) and TRBJ2-7; 7 nucleotides line up with TRBD1. There are 14 residues in the CDR3. Germline trimming cut 5 bases from V and 3 bases from J; bases unmatched to any gene: 7. CDR1 is LGHDT and CDR2 is YNNKEL in the germline V gene (reference sequence). This chain's CDR3 is CASSTTGARYEQYF. The CDR3, as DNA: TGTGCCAGCAGCACAACAGGGGCCCGCTACGAGCAGTACTTC.

The V and J genes are TRBV27 and TRBJ1-4, with D hard to call. The CDR3 consists of 15 residues. The V gene lost 6 bases and the J gene lost 6 bases, with 17 bases spanning the gap. Germline CDR1 and CDR2: MNHEY and SMNVEV (reference sequence). The CDR3 coding sequence is TGTGCCAGCAGCAACCGCCATGCGAGCGATGAAAAACTGTTTTTT. This translates into CASSNRHASDEKLFF.

The V call is TRBV2, the J call TRBJ2-7; 9 bases are a match to TRBD2. With 5 bases clipped from V and 4 bases from J, the junction kept 9 bases outside the gene matches. This CDR3 has 15 amino acids. Germline CDR1 is SNHLY and CDR2 is FYNNEI. CDR3 amino acids: CASSPLSGGPYEQYF. The CDR3 DNA is TGTGCCAGCAGTCCCCTGAGCGGGGGGCCTTACGAGCAGTACTTC. Using reference TRBV2 and TRBJ2-7 for the parts outside the CDR3, the full variable domain is EPEVTQTPSHQVTQMGQEVILRCVPISNHLYFYWYRQILGQKVEFLVSFYNNEISEKSEIFDDQFSVERPDGSNFTLKIRSTKLEDSAMYFCASSPLSGGPYEQYFGPGTRLTVT.

This chain uses TRBV10-3 with TRBJ2-5, with D perhaps matching TRBD2 (7 bases). This CDR3 contains 14 residues. Trimming took off 11 bases at V and 4 bases at J, with 20 bases between the two ends. Per germline, CDR1 ENHRY and CDR2 SYGVKD. The CDR3 DNA reads TGTGCCGGAGGGAGAGGGGGGGCCGGAGAGACCCAGTACTTC. Protein product: CAGGRGGAGETQYF.

In this sample, this clone turned up a few times. The rearrangement links TRBV27 to TRBJ1-2, with a weak D call TRBD1 (6 bases). The V gene's germline CDR1 is MNHEY and CDR2 SMNVEV (reference sequence). V gave up 7 bases and J gave up 5 bases, with 20 bases separating them. The CDR3 totals 15 residues. CDR3 loop: CASTKSGGRTYGYTF. The CDR3 DNA reads TGTGCCAGCACCAAGTCGGGGGGCCGAACTTATGGCTACACCTTC.

The chain carries TRBV6-2 or TRBV6-3 and TRBJ2-6, with TRBD1 as a possible D gene (5 bases). The CDR3 length is 16 residues. Looked up from germline, CDR1 is MNHEY and CDR2 is SVGEGT. Trimming removed 5 bases at V and 1 base at J, with 12 bases between. CDR3 sequence: CASSIDQGSGANVLTF. In nucleotides, the CDR3 is TGTGCCAGCAGTATAGATCAGGGTTCTGGGGCCAACGTCCTGACTTTC.

Only one count was recorded for this clone. The chain is built from TRBV15 and TRBJ1-2; D is ambiguous. The CDR3 spans 14 residues. V was trimmed by 0 bases and J by 8 bases, leaving 13 bases between them. Looked up from germline, CDR1 is LNHNV and CDR2 is YYDKDF (reference sequence). CDR3 loop: CATSRDLRVGGYTF. CDR3 bases: TGTGCCACCAGCAGAGATTTGCGGGTTGGCGGCTACACCTTC.

The rearrangement joins TRBV20-1 to TRBJ2-3; 8 nucleotides align to TRBD2. The trim removed 3 bases at V and 2 bases at J, leaving 10 bases unmatched. Germline-derived CDR1 and CDR2 are DFQATT and SNEGSKA (reference sequence). The CDR3 is made up of 16 amino acids. In nucleotides, the CDR3 is TGCAGTGCTAGTCCCTCCTTAGCGGGGCTCACAGATACGCAGTATTTT. Its protein product is CSASPSLAGLTDTQYF.

The rearrangement joins TRBV14 to TRBJ2-2, with D possibly matching TRBD2 (5 bases). Germline V gene data show CDR1 as SGHDN and CDR2 as FVKESK. The CDR3 is made up of 17 amino acids. Trimming left V 4 bases short and J 4 bases short, with 19 bases between. CDR3: CASSRLRTLYGTGELFF. The CDR3 DNA reads TGTGCCAGCAGCCGATTGAGGACTCTCTATGGCACCGGGGAGCTGTTTTTT.

The rearrangement links TRBV7-2 to TRBJ1-4; 7 bases align to TRBD1. Trimming took 1 base from V and 1 from J; bases not matched to a gene: 3. The germline V gene encodes CDR1 SGHTA and CDR2 FQGNSA. This CDR3 region has 16 residues. CDR3 in DNA: TGTGCCAGCAGCTTAGGAGGGGACAGAACTAATGAAAAACTGTTTTTT. It is translated as CASSLGGDRTNEKLFF.

The chain employs TRBV21-1 and TRBJ1-1; the DNA was not compared with TRBD1, the D call given in the table. TRBV21-1 constitutes a pseudogene. The CDR3 is 16 residues long. The chain's CDR3 is CASSNWTGGENTEAFF. CDR3 DNA: TGTGCCAGCAGCAATTGGACAGGGGGCGAGAATACTGAAGCTTTCTTT.

The chain is built from TRBV12-3 or TRBV12-4 and TRBJ1-2; D gene unclear. CDR3 length equals 12 residues. V was clipped by 7 bases and J by 7 bases, with 13 bases between them. CDR3 coding DNA: TGTGCCAGCACCCCCGGTTCCGGTGGCTACACCTTC. Translated, it gives CASTPGSGGYTF.

The chain carries TRBV28 and TRBJ1-2; 7 bases fit TRBD1. Looked up from germline, CDR1 is MDHEN and CDR2 is SYDVKM. V shed 5 bases and J 5 bases; nucleotides not matched to a gene: 5. This CDR3 has 13 residues. In nucleotides, the CDR3 is TGTGCCAGCAGTCTTCCGGGACAGTATGGCTACACCTTC. Its translation is CASSLPGQYGYTF.

This clone came up a few times. This chain uses TRBV30 with TRBJ1-2; D remains ambiguous. V lost 3 bases to trimming and J lost 0 bases, with 17 bases between them. The CDR3 length is 16 residues. CDR1 GTSNPN and CDR2 SVGIG come from the germline V gene (reference sequence). In nucleotides, the CDR3 is TGTGCCTGGAGCCCGCTCGGTAGGGAGCCTAACTATGGCTACACCTTC. It is translated as CAWSPLGREPNYGYTF.

This clone was detected only once. The chain combines TRBV2 with TRBJ2-7; possibly TRBD1 for D (5 bases). Germline values: CDR1 SNHLY, CDR2 FYNNEI. The germline V and J ends were trimmed by 3 bases and 3 bases, with 12 bases remaining between them. CDR3 length equals 14 residues. The CDR3 nucleotides are TGTGCCAGCAGTGAGGGTCAGGGCAACTACGAGCAGTACTTC. It specifies CASSEGQGNYEQYF.

The V gene is TRBV5-4, the J gene TRBJ2-5, with 11 nucleotides matching TRBD1. V gave up 4 bases and J gave up 2 bases; unmatched junction bases: 7. The germline V gene encodes CDR1 SGHNT and CDR2 YYREEE (reference sequence). The CDR3 extends over 16 amino acids. Written as DNA, the CDR3 is TGTGCCAGCAGCCGAACCGGGACAGGGGGACAAGAGACCCAGTACTTC. Translated: CASSRTGTGGQETQYF.

There are a few counts of this clone. This chain connects TRBV7-9 to TRBJ1-2; D not resolved. Between the trimmed V and J ends, which lost 1 base and 4 bases, there was a span of 10 bases. Germline loops: CDR1 SEHNR, CDR2 FQNEAQ (reference sequence). The CDR3 runs 14 residues. CDR3 loop: CASSLVQEIYGYTF. CDR3 coding DNA: TGTGCCAGCAGCTTAGTCCAGGAAATCTATGGCTACACCTTC.

The chain uses TRBV6-1 and TRBJ1-5; D is uncertain. Germline CDR1 reads MNHNS; CDR2 reads SASEGT. This CDR3 contains 14 residues. V lost 3 bases and J 4 bases, leaving 10 bases between the germline ends. CDR3 sequence: CASSDWTGNQPQHF. The CDR3 DNA reads as TGTGCCAGCAGTGATTGGACTGGAAATCAGCCCCAGCATTTT.

In DNA, the CDR3 is TGCGCCAGCAGCTTGGTAGGGGGTGGGAGCTCTGGGGCCAACGTCCTGACTTTC. Encoded protein: CASSLVGGGSSGANVLTF. J is TRBJ2-6 and V is TRBV5-1; D is possibly TRBD1 (6 bases). Germline CDR1 reads SGHRS; CDR2 reads YFSETQ. Trimming left V 0 bases short and J 0 bases short, with 13 bases between. The CDR3 covers 18 residues. The full variable domain, its missing parts supplied by reference TRBV5-1 and TRBJ2-6, is KAGVTQTPRYLIKTRGQQVTLSCSPISGHRSVSWYQQTPGQGLQFLFEYFSETQRNKGNFPGRFSGRQFSNSRSEMNVSTLELGDSALYLCASSLVGGGSSGANVLTFGAGSRLTVL.

The chain is built from TRBV11-2 and TRBJ1-1; D gene uncertain. CDR1 SGHAT and CDR2 FQNNGV come from the germline V gene. The CDR3 sequence is 14 residues long. V was clipped by 5 bases and J by 1 base, with 11 bases between them. CDR3 region: CASSPAHRNTEAFF. The CDR3 DNA follows: TGTGCCAGCAGCCCCGCCCACAGGAACACTGAAGCTTTCTTT.

This clone was seen just once. The V gene is TRBV5-5, the J gene TRBJ2-4; D ambiguous. Looked up from germline, CDR1 is SGHKS and CDR2 is YYEKEE (reference sequence). This CDR3 has 14 residues. Trimming pared 7 bases from V and 2 bases from J, leaving 13 bases between. CDR3 amino acids: CASLSSMTKNIQYF. Written as DNA, the CDR3 is TGTGCCAGCCTCTCGAGTATGACCAAAAACATTCAGTACTTC.

The V gene is TRBV7-3, the J gene TRBJ1-1, with 9 nucleotides matching TRBD1. With V trimmed by 4 bases and J by 5 bases, 5 bases remained unmatched. Germline V gene lookup returns CDR1 SGHTA and CDR2 FQGTGA. This CDR3 is 14 amino acids long. The DNA of the CDR3 is TGTGCCAGCAGCTACAGGGGGCTTGGGACTGAAGCTTTCTTT. Its protein product is CASSYRGLGTEAFF.

The CDR3 loop is CASSLGATGRFGELFF. The DNA for the CDR3 is TGTGCCAGCAGCTTAGGCGCGACAGGGAGATTCGGGGAGCTGTTTTTT. The chain recombines TRBV7-3 with TRBJ2-2; 7 nucleotides line up with TRBD1. Germline loops: CDR1 SGHTA, CDR2 FQGTGA. With V trimmed by 2 bases and J by 7 bases, 10 bases remained unmatched. The CDR3 runs to 16 residues. Full variable domain (missing parts from reference TRBV7-3 and TRBJ2-2): GAGVSQTPSNKVTEKGKYVELRCDPISGHTALYWYRQSLGQGPEFLIYFQGTGAADDSGLPNDRFFAVRPEGSVSTLKIQRTERGDSAVYLCASSLGATGRFGELFFGEGSRLTVL.

The V and J genes are TRBV11-3 and TRBJ2-1, with 10 bases matching TRBD1. The CDR3 has 17 amino acids. Looked up from germline, CDR1 is SGHNT and CDR2 is YENEEA. With 5 bases clipped from V and 4 bases from J, the junction kept 11 bases outside the gene matches. The DNA for the CDR3 is TGTGCCAGCAGCCCGGGACAGGGGATTGGCGATTACAATGAGCAGTTCTTC. It encodes CASSPGQGIGDYNEQFF.

This chain connects TRBV19 to TRBJ1-2; maybe TRBD1 (6 bases). The V gene lost 4 bases and the J gene lost 4 bases, with 16 bases spanning the gap. Germline V gives CDR1 LNHDA, CDR2 SQIVND (reference sequence). The CDR3 is 15 amino acids. The CDR3: CASSRGPTGPYGYTF. The CDR3 DNA follows: TGTGCCAGTAGTAGAGGACCGACAGGACCCTATGGCTACACCTTC.

The gene calls are TRBV24-1 and TRBJ2-3; D gene ambiguous. This CDR3 spans 14 amino acids. Germline V gene sequence: CDR1 KGHDR, CDR2 SFDVKD. Trimming pared 1 base from V and 4 bases from J, leaving 8 bases between. CDR3 residues: CATSDFPGADTQYF. CDR3 nucleotide sequence: TGTGCCACCAGTGATTTCCCCGGAGCAGATACGCAGTATTTT.

V gene TRBV2 combines with J gene TRBJ1-4; 11 bases are a match to TRBD1. CDR1 and CDR2 from the germline V gene are SNHLY and FYNNEI. This CDR3 has 15 amino acids. The trim removed 6 bases at V and 8 bases at J, leaving 8 bases unmatched. CDR3: CASRLPGQGGEKLFF. For the CDR3, the DNA is TGTGCCAGCAGACTTCCGGGACAGGGGGGAGAAAAACTGTTTTTT.